The 9 T cell receptor beta chains below all came from one sample that was sequenced in a study of blood T cell repertoires in COVID-19. Profiled with immunoSEQ multiplex PCR; TCRdb holds only in-frame clones, not every one. The profile shows roughly 63,000 clones, 79% of them singletons. What was sequenced was peripheral blood. The receptor source for this set is a human donor in a cohort sampled during active COVID-19.

CDR3 in DNA: TGTGCCAGCAGCAGGACAGGGCGCTGCCCCAACACTGAAGCTTTCTTT. Encoded protein: CASSRTGRCPNTEAFF. The chain couples TRBV21-1 to TRBJ1-1; the table's D call, TRBD1, has no DNA check behind it. TRBV21-1 is a pseudogene segment. The CDR3 is made up of 16 amino acids.

This clone is a singleton in its sample. The chain has TRBV6-5 and TRBJ2-2; possibly TRBD2 for D (5 bases). The germline V gene has CDR1 MNHEY and CDR2 SVGAGI. The CDR3 covers 14 residues. Trimming removed 8 bases from V and 0 bases from J, with 10 bases in between. CDR3 DNA: TGTGCCAGCTCGACGGGATCGAACACCGGGGAGCTGTTTTTT. It translates to CASSTGSNTGELFF.

This clone was picked up one time. The V and J genes are TRBV7-3 and TRBJ2-1, with D tentatively TRBD2 (6 bases). The germline CDR1 and CDR2 sequences are SGHTA and FQGTGA. Trimming took 1 base from V and 6 from J, leaving 13 bases between them. The CDR3 is 15 amino acids. The CDR3 nucleotides are TGTGCCAGCAGCTTAAGCCGGGAGATCTTCAATGAGCAGTTCTTC. Amino acid sequence: CASSLSREIFNEQFF.

The genes are TRBV16 and TRBJ1-2; no clear D. Trimming cost V 5 bases and J 4 bases, with 11 bases left between them. The CDR3 is made up of 13 amino acids. Germline loops: CDR1 KGHSY, CDR2 FQNENV. This CDR3 reads CASSIDGSYGYTF. The CDR3 coding sequence is TGTGCCAGCAGCATAGACGGGAGCTATGGCTACACCTTC.

In this sample, this clone turned up once. CDR3 DNA sequence: TGTGCCAGCAGCTTAGGACAGGGTGGAGCTTTCTTT. Translated: CASSLGQGGAFF. This chain uses TRBV7-8 with TRBJ1-1; 7 positions match TRBD1. V trimming: 1 base; J trimming: 10 bases; junction bases outside the gene matches: 3. The CDR3 is made up of 12 amino acids. Germline V lookup: CDR1 SGHVS, CDR2 FQNEAQ.

This clone was seen only once. The CDR3 DNA follows: TGTGCCAGCAGGGAAAACCTCGGACACAACAATGAGCAGTTCTTC. It yields the protein CASRENLGHNNEQFF. This chain joins TRBV27 and TRBJ2-1, with TRBD1 as a possible D gene (5 bases). The germline gives CDR1 MNHEY, CDR2 SMNVEV (reference sequence). The length of the CDR3 is 15 residues. The V end was cut by 6 bases, the J end by 5 bases, with 17 bases between.

This clone has just a few counts. The chain carries TRBV5-6 and TRBJ1-4; D is unclear. Germline lookup yields CDR1 SGHDT and CDR2 YYEEEE. The germline V and J ends were trimmed by 2 bases and 7 bases, with 18 bases remaining between them. The CDR3 contains 16 residues. CDR3 sequence (DNA): TGTGCCAGCAGCTTATTGGATAGCCACGTATCTGAAAAACTGTTTTTT. Protein product: CASSLLDSHVSEKLFF.

The genes are TRBV5-1 and TRBJ2-3; TRBD1 might be the D (6 bases). The CDR3 sequence is 15 residues long. Germline lookup yields CDR1 SGHRS and CDR2 YFSETQ. Trimming removed 2 bases from V and 5 bases from J, with 15 bases in between. The CDR3 spells CASSFSGAEVDTQYF. The CDR3 region has the DNA TGCGCCAGCAGCTTTTCAGGGGCCGAGGTAGATACGCAGTATTTT. The variable domain in full, completed from reference TRBV5-1 and TRBJ2-3, reads KAGVTQTPRYLIKTRGQQVTLSCSPISGHRSVSWYQQTPGQGLQFLFEYFSETQRNKGNFPGRFSGRQFSNSRSEMNVSTLELGDSALYLCASSFSGAEVDTQYFGPGTRLTVL.

This chain uses TRBV29-1 with TRBJ2-7, with 9 bases aligning to TRBD2. V lost 1 base and J lost 1; bases outside the gene matches: 8. The CDR3 has 16 amino acids. Germline V lookup: CDR1 SQVTM, CDR2 ANQGSEA. The CDR3: CSVEGGLAGDSYEQYF. The CDR3 DNA reads as TGCAGCGTTGAAGGCGGTTTAGCGGGAGATTCCTACGAGCAGTACTTC.